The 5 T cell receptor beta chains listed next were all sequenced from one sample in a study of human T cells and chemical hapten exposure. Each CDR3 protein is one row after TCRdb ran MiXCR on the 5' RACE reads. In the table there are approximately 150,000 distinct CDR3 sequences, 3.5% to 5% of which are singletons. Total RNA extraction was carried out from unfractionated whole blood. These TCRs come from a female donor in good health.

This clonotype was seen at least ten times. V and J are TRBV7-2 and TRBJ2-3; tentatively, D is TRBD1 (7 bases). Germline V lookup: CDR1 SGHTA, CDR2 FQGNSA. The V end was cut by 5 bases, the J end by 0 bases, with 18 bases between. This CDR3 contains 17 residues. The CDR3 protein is CASSPPIRGASTDTQYF. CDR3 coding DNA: TGTGCCAGCAGCCCCCCCATCAGGGGGGCTAGCACAGATACGCAGTATTTT.

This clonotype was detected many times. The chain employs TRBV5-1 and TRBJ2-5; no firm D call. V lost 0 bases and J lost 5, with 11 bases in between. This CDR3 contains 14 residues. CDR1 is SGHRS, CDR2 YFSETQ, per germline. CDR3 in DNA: TGCGCCAGCAGCTTGGCTAGTCCCATCGAGACCCAGTACTTC. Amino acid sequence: CASSLASPIETQYF.

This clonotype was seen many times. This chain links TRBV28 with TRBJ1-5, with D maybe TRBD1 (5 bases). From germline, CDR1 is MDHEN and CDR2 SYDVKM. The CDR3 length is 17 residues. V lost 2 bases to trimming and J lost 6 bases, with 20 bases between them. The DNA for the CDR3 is TGTGCCAGCAGTTTAGAGAGGATCCCGTCGGGGGGTCAGCCCCAGCATTTT. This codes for CASSLERIPSGGQPQHF.

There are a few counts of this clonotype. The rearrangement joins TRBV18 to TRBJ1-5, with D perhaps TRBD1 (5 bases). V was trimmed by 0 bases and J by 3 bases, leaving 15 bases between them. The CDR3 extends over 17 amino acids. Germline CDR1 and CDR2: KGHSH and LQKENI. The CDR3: CASSPPKIGGTNQPQHF. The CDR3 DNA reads TGTGCCAGCTCACCACCGAAGATCGGTGGGACCAATCAGCCCCAGCATTTT. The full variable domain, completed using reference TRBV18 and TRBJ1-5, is NAGVMQNPRHLVRRRGQEARLRCSPMKGHSHVYWYRQLPEEGLKFMVYLQKENIIDESGMPKERFSAEFPKEGPSILRIQQVVRGDSAAYFCASSPPKIGGTNQPQHFGDGTRLSIL.

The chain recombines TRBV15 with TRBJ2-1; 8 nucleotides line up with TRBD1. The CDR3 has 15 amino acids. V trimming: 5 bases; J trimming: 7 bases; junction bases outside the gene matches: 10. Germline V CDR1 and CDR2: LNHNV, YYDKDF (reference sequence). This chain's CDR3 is CATSSDRESKNEQFF. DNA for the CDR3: TGTGCCACCAGCTCGGACAGGGAAAGTAAGAATGAGCAGTTCTTC.